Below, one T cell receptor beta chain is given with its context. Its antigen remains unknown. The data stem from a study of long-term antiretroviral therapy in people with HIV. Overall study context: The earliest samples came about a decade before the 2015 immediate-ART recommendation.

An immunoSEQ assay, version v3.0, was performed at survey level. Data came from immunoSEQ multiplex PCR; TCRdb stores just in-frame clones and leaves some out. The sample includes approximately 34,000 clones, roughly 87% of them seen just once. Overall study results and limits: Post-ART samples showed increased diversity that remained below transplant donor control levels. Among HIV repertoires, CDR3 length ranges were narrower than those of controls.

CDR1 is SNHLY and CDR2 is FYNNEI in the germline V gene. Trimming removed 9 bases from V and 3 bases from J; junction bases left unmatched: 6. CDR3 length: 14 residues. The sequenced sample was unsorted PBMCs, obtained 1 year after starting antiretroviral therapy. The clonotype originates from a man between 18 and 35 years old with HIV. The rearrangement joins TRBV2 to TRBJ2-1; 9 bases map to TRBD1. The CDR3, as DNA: TGTGCCAGTCTAGGGACAGGGTTCTACAATGAGCAGTTCTTC. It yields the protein CASLGTGFYNEQFF.